This record looks at one TCR beta chain sequence and its context. The antigen remains undetermined. The source of the sample is a study of T cells expressing NK-cell markers. The wider study: Underlying the TCR beta repertoires were sorted CD3+CD56+NKG2C+, CD3+CD56+NKG2C- and CD3+CD56-NKG2C+ T cells. Study findings and constraints: NKG2C+ dominant clonotype frequencies in 6 or 7 donors were 1.0-7.0% of CD8+ T cells. These clonotypes also led the CD3+CD56-NKG2C+ fraction in a few donors.

TCRdb reanalyzed the 5' RACE reads and collapses them to one entry per CDR3 protein, without DNA. The table lists 500,000 to 700,000 distinct CDR3 sequences. The sequence was obtained from a young man in good health. The material sequenced was blood T cells: a sorted CD56 or NKG2C T cell subset, CD4+ or CD8+ T cells, or bulk PBMC T cells (not recorded which).

The CDR3 sequence is CSAGQGVYDSPLHF. The chain couples TRBV20-1 to TRBJ1-6; TCRdb's D gene call, TRBD1, goes unchecked for lack of DNA. The CDR3 runs 14 residues. The germline V gene encodes CDR1 DFQATT and CDR2 SNEGSKA (reference sequence).